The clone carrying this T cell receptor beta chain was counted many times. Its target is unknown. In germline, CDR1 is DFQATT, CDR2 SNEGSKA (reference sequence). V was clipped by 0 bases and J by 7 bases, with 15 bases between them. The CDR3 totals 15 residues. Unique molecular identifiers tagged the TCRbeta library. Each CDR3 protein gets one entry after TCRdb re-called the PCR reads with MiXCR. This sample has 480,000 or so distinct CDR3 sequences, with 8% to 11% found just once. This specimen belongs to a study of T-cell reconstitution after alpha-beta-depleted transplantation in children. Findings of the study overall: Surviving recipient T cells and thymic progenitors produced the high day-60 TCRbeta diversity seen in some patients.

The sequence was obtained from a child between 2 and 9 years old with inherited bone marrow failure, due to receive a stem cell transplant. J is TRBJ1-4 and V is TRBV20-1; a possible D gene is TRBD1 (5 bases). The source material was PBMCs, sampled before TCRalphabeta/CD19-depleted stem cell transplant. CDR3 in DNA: TGCAGTGCTAGAGATCGGAGACAGTCAATTGAAAAACTGTTTTTT. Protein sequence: CSARDRRQSIEKLFF.